The text below deals with one T cell receptor (beta chain). TCRdb keeps only in-frame clones here, not all; method: immunoSEQ multiplex PCR. This table holds about 2 million clones, 95% found once. This entry belongs to a study of shared clonotypes between healthy human individuals. CDR3 length equals 14 residues. V gave up 8 bases and J gave up 2 bases, with 17 bases separating them. Germline V gene data show CDR1 as SQVTM and CDR2 as ANQGSEA. Source material: naive CD4+ T cells sorted from blood. The subset is: CD45RA+ positively selected. The chain employs TRBV29-1 and TRBJ2-3; D call uncertain. The sequence was collected from a man younger than 35 in good health. CDR3 loop: CSPSSLPYTDTQYF. The CDR3 region has the DNA TGCAGCCCCTCGAGCCTCCCTTACACAGATACGCAGTATTTT.